The T cell receptor beta chain under discussion was sequenced for a study of blood T cell repertoires in COVID-19. Study-level information: Specimens from acute and convalescent COVID-19 originated in the United States, Italy and Spain. PBMCs, B-cell-depleted T cells, or T cells were the source of the cDNA or gDNA that made up the material.

V lost 6 bases and J 7 bases, leaving 12 bases between the germline ends. CDR1 MNHEY and CDR2 SVGAGI come from the germline V gene. The CDR3 has 12 amino acids. TCRdb keeps only in-frame clones here, not all; method: immunoSEQ multiplex PCR. The sample holds about 230,000 clones, 84% seen once. The genes are TRBV6-5 and TRBJ1-2; D may be TRBD1 (6 bases). Sequenced input: peripheral blood. The origin of this receptor is a man in his forties who had recovered from COVID-19. CDR3 DNA sequence: TGTGCCAGCAGACCAGAAGGGGGTGGCTACACCTTC. Its translation is CASRPEGGGYTF.